A selection of T cell receptor beta chains follows, all from one sample in a study of cytomegalovirus exposure and HLA in healthy donors. TCRdb's table, derived via immunoSEQ multiplex PCR, lists solely in-frame clones and lacks some. The sample lists approximately 38,000 clones; 84% were seen once. Sequencing input: PBMCs. All receptors derive from a woman aged 18 to 35 in good health and CMV-seronegative. CDR3s include the opening cysteine and the closing phenylalanine or tryptophan. Each record gives: CDR3 DNA, CDR3 protein, D gene, clone size, V gene, J gene, CDR3 length. The D gene is left open where the match is weak. Clone size is given for some rows only: seen once, a few or many times, or a class if the clone is expanded.

cdr3_nt: TGTGCCAGCAGCTTCGCCGGGACAGGGTACAATGAGCAGTTCTTC
cdr3_aa: CASSFAGTGYNEQFF
d_call: TRBD1
clone_size: -
v_call: TRBV7-6
j_call: TRBJ2-1
cdr3_length: 15

cdr3_nt: TGTGCCAGCAGCCTCCGGGACAGGGGGTTCACTGAAGCTTTCTTT
cdr3_aa: CASSLRDRGFTEAFF
d_call: TRBD1
clone_size: -
v_call: TRBV7-8
j_call: TRBJ1-1
cdr3_length: 15

cdr3_nt: TGTGCCAGCTCACCAGGGGAGTTCGGAGAGACCCAGTACTTC
cdr3_aa: CASSPGEFGETQYF
d_call: -
clone_size: -
v_call: TRBV18
j_call: TRBJ2-5
cdr3_length: 14

cdr3_nt: TGTGCCAGCAGCTTAGCGAGGGTGAATGAGCAGTTCTTC
cdr3_aa: CASSLARVNEQFF
d_call: -
clone_size: -
v_call: TRBV7-6
j_call: TRBJ2-1
cdr3_length: 13

cdr3_nt: TGTGCCAGCACGTTCACGGGTGCCGGGACAGGGGGAGAGCAGTACTTC
cdr3_aa: CASTFTGAGTGGEQYF
d_call: TRBD1
clone_size: -
v_call: TRBV28
j_call: TRBJ2-7
cdr3_length: 16

cdr3_nt: TGTGCCAGCAGCCTAACGGACAGGGTTCTTGGGGCCAACGTCCTGACTTTC
cdr3_aa: CASSLTDRVLGANVLTF
d_call: TRBD1
clone_size: -
v_call: TRBV7-8
j_call: TRBJ2-6
cdr3_length: 17

cdr3_nt: TGTGCCAGCAGCCAACGGGGGGCGGGCTACACCTTC
cdr3_aa: CASSQRGAGYTF
d_call: -
clone_size: -
v_call: TRBV7-2
j_call: TRBJ1-2
cdr3_length: 12

cdr3_nt: TGCGCCAGCAGCCAAGATCCGGATAATTCACCCCTCCACTTT
cdr3_aa: CASSQDPDNSPLHF
d_call: -
clone_size: -
v_call: TRBV4-3
j_call: TRBJ1-6
cdr3_length: 14

cdr3_nt: TGTGCCAGCAGCGCAGGAGGGGGGAGGGAAGAGACCCAGTACTTC
cdr3_aa: CASSAGGGREETQYF
d_call: -
clone_size: few
v_call: TRBV7-2
j_call: TRBJ2-5
cdr3_length: 15

cdr3_nt: TGCGCCAGCAGCCCCGAACCCTCGAGGGGGCATAGCACAGATACGCAGTATTTT
cdr3_aa: CASSPEPSRGHSTDTQYF
d_call: TRBD1
clone_size: -
v_call: TRBV4-3
j_call: TRBJ2-3
cdr3_length: 18

cdr3_nt: TGTGCCAGCTCACCCCCTAGCGGATTTTCCTACAATGAGCAGTTCTTC
cdr3_aa: CASSPPSGFSYNEQFF
d_call: TRBD2
clone_size: -
v_call: TRBV18
j_call: TRBJ2-1
cdr3_length: 16

cdr3_nt: TGTGCCAGTAGTATACGGTCCGTCTATGGCTACACCTTC
cdr3_aa: CASSIRSVYGYTF
d_call: -
clone_size: -
v_call: TRBV19
j_call: TRBJ1-2
cdr3_length: 13

cdr3_nt: TGTGCCAGCAGCCTAGCGGGAGTCGACGAGCAGTACTTC
cdr3_aa: CASSLAGVDEQYF
d_call: TRBD2
clone_size: -
v_call: TRBV27
j_call: TRBJ2-7
cdr3_length: 13

cdr3_nt: TGTGCCAGCAGCCAAGTGGACAGTGGATCTGGGGCCAACGTCCTGCCTTTC
cdr3_aa: CASSQVDSGSGANVLPF
d_call: -
clone_size: -
v_call: TRBV4-2
j_call: TRBJ2-6
cdr3_length: 17

cdr3_nt: TGTGCCAGCAGAGAGACTAGCTCCTACAATGAGCAGTTCTTC
cdr3_aa: CASRETSSYNEQFF
d_call: -
clone_size: -
v_call: TRBV6-6
j_call: TRBJ2-1
cdr3_length: 14

cdr3_nt: TGTGCCAGCAGTCCCCGGGTGTCAAGCTACGAGCAGTACTTC
cdr3_aa: CASSPRVSSYEQYF
d_call: -
clone_size: -
v_call: TRBV27
j_call: TRBJ2-7
cdr3_length: 14

cdr3_nt: TGCGCCAGCAGCCAAGATTACCGGACAGGCCATCAGCCCCAGCATTTT
cdr3_aa: CASSQDYRTGHQPQHF
d_call: TRBD1
clone_size: -
v_call: TRBV4-3
j_call: TRBJ1-5
cdr3_length: 16

cdr3_nt: TGTGCCATCAGGGAAGGACAGGGGCCCCTCGATACGCAGTATTTT
cdr3_aa: CAIREGQGPLDTQYF
d_call: TRBD1
clone_size: -
v_call: TRBV10-3
j_call: TRBJ2-3
cdr3_length: 15

cdr3_nt: TGCGCCAGCAGCCAGACTAGCGGGAGCTTGTACGAGCAGTACTTC
cdr3_aa: CASSQTSGSLYEQYF
d_call: TRBD2
clone_size: -
v_call: TRBV4-1
j_call: TRBJ2-7
cdr3_length: 15

cdr3_nt: TGTGCCAGCAGCGGGGGGACTAGCGGGGGCCTAGGGGAGCTGTTTTTT
cdr3_aa: CASSGGTSGGLGELFF
d_call: TRBD2
clone_size: few
v_call: TRBV5-6
j_call: TRBJ2-2
cdr3_length: 16

cdr3_nt: TGTGCCAGCAGCTTAGCCGGGACTAACTACGTCTACGAGCAGTACTTC
cdr3_aa: CASSLAGTNYVYEQYF
d_call: TRBD2
clone_size: -
v_call: TRBV7-9
j_call: TRBJ2-7
cdr3_length: 16

cdr3_nt: TGCGCCAGCAGCCAAGATAAATCGCAGGGATCCTATGGCTACCCCTTC
cdr3_aa: CASSQDKSQGSYGYPF
d_call: -
clone_size: -
v_call: TRBV4-3
j_call: TRBJ1-2
cdr3_length: 16

cdr3_nt: TGTGCCAGCAGTACGGGACTAGTCTCCGAGCAGTACTTC
cdr3_aa: CASSTGLVSEQYF
d_call: TRBD2
clone_size: -
v_call: TRBV5-6
j_call: TRBJ2-7
cdr3_length: 13

cdr3_nt: TGTGCCAGCAGTTCCGCCCATGAGGGACAGCCCCAGAATTTT
cdr3_aa: CASSSAHEGQPQNF
d_call: TRBD1
clone_size: -
v_call: TRBV6-5
j_call: TRBJ1-5
cdr3_length: 14

cdr3_nt: TGTGCCAGCACCCCAGGGACAAACCTTTTCTTT
cdr3_aa: CASTPGTNLFF
d_call: -
clone_size: -
v_call: TRBV7-9
j_call: TRBJ1-1
cdr3_length: 11

cdr3_nt: TGTGCCAGCAGCTGGGGGGGCGGGGCAGCGGGGAATTCACCCCTCCACTTT
cdr3_aa: CASSWGGGAAGNSPLHF
d_call: -
clone_size: -
v_call: TRBV7-2
j_call: TRBJ1-6
cdr3_length: 17

cdr3_nt: TGCGCCAGCAGCCAAGATACAACGGGTTACTACAATGAGCAGTTCTTC
cdr3_aa: CASSQDTTGYYNEQFF
d_call: -
clone_size: -
v_call: TRBV4-3
j_call: TRBJ2-1
cdr3_length: 16

cdr3_nt: TGTGCCAGCAGCTCGGAAGGACAGGGTCTCTATGGCTACACCTTC
cdr3_aa: CASSSEGQGLYGYTF
d_call: TRBD1
clone_size: -
v_call: TRBV4-2
j_call: TRBJ1-2
cdr3_length: 15

cdr3_nt: TGTGCCAGCAGCCCGATCCCGGGACAGGGGTCTTGCAACTATGGCTACACCTTC
cdr3_aa: CASSPIPGQGSCNYGYTF
d_call: -
clone_size: -
v_call: TRBV21-1
j_call: TRBJ1-2
cdr3_length: 18

cdr3_nt: TGTGCCAGCAGCTTAGCCGGGACAGACTCCTACGAGCAGTACTTC
cdr3_aa: CASSLAGTDSYEQYF
d_call: TRBD1
clone_size: -
v_call: TRBV7-2
j_call: TRBJ2-7
cdr3_length: 15

cdr3_nt: TGCAGCGTGGGACAGGGGGTTCAATATGGCTACACCTTC
cdr3_aa: CSVGQGVQYGYTF
d_call: TRBD1
clone_size: -
v_call: TRBV29-1
j_call: TRBJ1-2
cdr3_length: 13

cdr3_nt: TGCGCCAGCAGCCAGCGACTAGCGGGGGGTACAGATACGCAGTATTTT
cdr3_aa: CASSQRLAGGTDTQYF
d_call: TRBD2
clone_size: -
v_call: TRBV4-1
j_call: TRBJ2-3
cdr3_length: 16

cdr3_nt: TGTGCCAGCAGTGACTCGCAACTAGCGGCCTACAATGAGCAGTTCTTC
cdr3_aa: CASSDSQLAAYNEQFF
d_call: TRBD2
clone_size: -
v_call: TRBV6-4
j_call: TRBJ2-1
cdr3_length: 16